One and the same sample provided the 24 T cell receptor beta chains below, sequenced in a study of identifying expanded T cells in peripheral blood. Measured with immunoSEQ multiplex PCR; TCRdb has only the in-frame clones, and not every one. The data show about 94,000 clones, with roughly 87% seen just once and about 6% held by the top ten. Sample: blood. The receptor set was obtained from a person aged 18-70 years in good health.

The chain employs TRBV19 and TRBJ1-3; D ambiguous. The CDR3 runs 13 residues. Per germline, CDR1 LNHDA and CDR2 SQIVND (reference sequence). Trimming took 6 bases from V and 0 from J, leaving 6 bases between them. The CDR3 loop reads CASRHSSGNTIYF. The CDR3 DNA reads TGTGCCAGTAGACACAGCTCTGGAAACACCATATATTTT.

J is TRBJ2-6 and V is TRBV10-3; D gene ambiguous. V was trimmed by 5 bases and J by 5 bases, leaving 10 bases between them. This CDR3 has 14 residues. CDR1 is ENHRY and CDR2 is SYGVKD in the germline V gene. DNA for the CDR3: TGTGCCATCAGTATACAAAGTCGGGCCAACGTCCTGACTTTC. Protein sequence: CAISIQSRANVLTF.

J is TRBJ2-1 and V is TRBV10-3, with TRBD2 matching over 7 bases. Germline values: CDR1 ENHRY, CDR2 SYGVKD. Trimming took 5 bases from V and 8 from J; bases not matched to a gene: 12. This CDR3 contains 15 residues. The CDR3 sequence: CAISWNSGRGYEQFF. In DNA form, the CDR3 reads TGTGCCATCAGTTGGAATAGCGGGCGTGGGTATGAGCAGTTCTTC.

V is TRBV7-9 and J is TRBJ2-4, with D perhaps TRBD1 or TRBD2 (5 bases each). CDR3 length equals 13 residues. Germline V lookup: CDR1 SEHNR, CDR2 FQNEAQ (reference sequence). Trimming removed 5 bases at V and 7 bases at J, with 12 bases between. CDR3 sequence reads: CASSLGVLNIQYF. CDR3 sequence (DNA): TGTGCCAGCAGCCTGGGGGTGTTGAACATTCAGTACTTC.

V and J are TRBV2 and TRBJ2-3, with 8 bases lining up with TRBD1. This CDR3 region has 14 residues. Germline loops: CDR1 SNHLY, CDR2 FYNNEI. The V and J ends lost 8 bases and 2 bases, in that order; junction bases with no gene match: 6. CDR3: CASSRQGNTDTQYF. The CDR3 DNA reads as TGTGCCAGCTCGCGACAGGGGAACACAGATACGCAGTATTTT.

V is TRBV14 and J is TRBJ1-5, with no clear D. The CDR3 covers 13 residues. In germline, CDR1 is SGHDN, CDR2 FVKESK. V gave up 7 bases and J gave up 9 bases, with 16 bases separating them. CDR3 region: CASTLGPRSPQHF. The CDR3 DNA is TGTGCCAGCACTCTCGGGCCGCGGTCGCCCCAGCATTTT.

The chain uses TRBV7-9 and TRBJ2-3; D gene unclear. V was pared by 3 bases and J by 6 bases, with 4 bases between. The CDR3 is 11 amino acids. From germline, CDR1 is SEHNR and CDR2 FQNEAQ (reference sequence). The CDR3 spells CASSFSDTQYF. CDR3 DNA sequence: TGTGCCAGCAGCTTTTCGGATACGCAGTATTTT.

The rearrangement links TRBV18 to TRBJ1-6; D remains unclear. Trimming left V 0 bases short and J 7 bases short, with 10 bases between. This CDR3 has 15 residues. Germline V lookup: CDR1 KGHSH, CDR2 LQKENI. The CDR3 coding sequence is TGTGCCAGCTCACCACCGTCTCGGGAGAATTCACCCCTCCACTTT. Amino acid sequence: CASSPPSRENSPLHF. Full variable domain (outside the CDR3, taken from reference TRBV18 and TRBJ1-6): NAGVMQNPRHLVRRRGQEARLRCSPMKGHSHVYWYRQLPEEGLKFMVYLQKENIIDESGMPKERFSAEFPKEGPSILRIQQVVRGDSAAYFCASSPPSRENSPLHFGNGTRLTVT.

The gene calls are TRBV27 and TRBJ1-2; 12 bases are a match to TRBD1. The CDR3 is 15 residues long. Trimming cost V 3 bases and J 5 bases; bases outside gene matches: 4. Germline loops: CDR1 MNHEY, CDR2 SMNVEV (reference sequence). The CDR3 region has the DNA TGTGCCAGCAGTTTGGGGACAGGGGGCCGGTATGGCTACACCTTC. This encodes CASSLGTGGRYGYTF.

The chain links TRBV15 to TRBJ1-4; D is perhaps TRBD1 (6 bases). Germline CDR1 reads LNHNV; CDR2 reads YYDKDF (reference sequence). The germline V and J ends were trimmed by 1 base and 8 bases, with 20 bases remaining between them. This CDR3 has 17 residues. The CDR3 sequence: CATSRVQGNPVWEKLFF. The CDR3 DNA reads TGTGCCACCAGCAGAGTGCAGGGGAACCCTGTGTGGGAAAAACTGTTTTTT.

CDR3 in DNA: TGCAGCGTTGTGGGGGGGAACACCGGGGAGCTGTTTTTT. This sequence encodes CSVVGGNTGELFF. V gene TRBV29-1 combines with J gene TRBJ2-2, with a weak D call TRBD2 (6 bases). Germline V lookup: CDR1 SQVTM, CDR2 ANQGSEA. The V end lost 4 bases, the J end lost 1 base, and 7 bases lay between the germline ends. CDR3 size: 13 residues.

The chain combines TRBV28 with TRBJ1-2; D is possibly TRBD1 (5 bases). Germline lookup yields CDR1 MDHEN and CDR2 SYDVKM. The length of the CDR3 is 15 residues. Between the trimmed V and J ends, which lost 0 bases and 4 bases, there was a span of 12 bases. CDR3 sequence (DNA): TGTGCCAGCAGTTTATGGGCAGGGAGGAGCTATGGCTACACCTTC. Translating it yields CASSLWAGRSYGYTF.

This clone was counted once. The V call is TRBV7-6, the J call TRBJ2-6; a weak D match, TRBD2 (6 bases). The CDR3 loop spans 18 amino acids. The germline V gene encodes CDR1 SGHVS and CDR2 FNYEAQ. V lost 5 bases and J 3 bases, leaving 20 bases between the germline ends. CDR3: CASSRTSQGGFGANVLTF. In DNA form, the CDR3 reads TGTGCCAGCAGCCGGACCTCGCAGGGAGGCTTTGGGGCCAACGTCCTGACTTTC.

The chain combines TRBV5-1 with TRBJ2-1; D is ambiguous. Germline CDR1 reads SGHRS; CDR2 reads YFSETQ. This CDR3 spans 14 amino acids. Trimming pared 3 bases from V and 0 bases from J, leaving 7 bases between. The CDR3 sequence: CASSSPGSYNEQFF. CDR3 coding DNA: TGCGCCAGCAGCTCACCAGGCTCCTACAATGAGCAGTTCTTC.

The chain joins TRBV4-1 to TRBJ1-5; 7 bases fit TRBD1. Unmatched junction bases numbered 3, after V lost 2 bases and J lost 2 bases. The CDR3 is 15 residues long. The germline V gene has CDR1 MGHRA and CDR2 YSYEKL. The CDR3 DNA is TGCGCCAGCAGCCAACACAGGGGTGGCAATCAGCCCCAGCATTTT. Translation: CASSQHRGGNQPQHF.

The rearrangement joins TRBV27 to TRBJ1-4; possible D gene TRBD1, 6 bases. V was clipped by 5 bases and J by 0 bases, with 19 bases between them. Germline loops: CDR1 MNHEY, CDR2 SMNVEV (reference sequence). This CDR3 comprises 18 residues. CDR3 nucleotides: TGTGCCAGCAGTCCACAATACAGAGAGGGGGCAACTAATGAAAAACTGTTTTTT. Its translation is CASSPQYREGATNEKLFF. Using reference TRBV27 and TRBJ1-4 for the parts outside the CDR3, the full variable domain is EAQVTQNPRYLITVTGKKLTVTCSQNMNHEYMSWYRQDPGLGLRQIYYSMNVEVTDKGDVPEGYKVSRKEKRNFPLILESPSPNQTSLYFCASSPQYREGATNEKLFFGSGTQLSVL.

The CDR3 here is CASSSLEQGTRQPQHF. The DNA of the CDR3 is TGTGCCAGCTCCTCCCTTGAACAGGGGACCAGACAGCCCCAGCATTTT. The chain recombines TRBV5-6 with TRBJ1-5, with 7 bases fitting TRBD1. After removal of 7 bases from V and 7 bases from J, the junction contained 17 bases not matched to a gene. Germline loops: CDR1 SGHDT, CDR2 YYEEEE. The CDR3 is made up of 16 amino acids.

This chain links TRBV28 with TRBJ1-1, with a tentative D call TRBD1 (6 bases). V lost 5 bases to trimming and J lost 3 bases, with 19 bases between them. There are 16 residues in the CDR3. Germline values: CDR1 MDHEN, CDR2 SYDVKM. This CDR3 is CASSESGRGRDTEAFF. CDR3 DNA sequence: TGTGCCAGCAGTGAGTCGGGCAGGGGACGGGACACTGAAGCTTTCTTT.

This rearrangement joins TRBV29-1 to TRBJ2-1, with 9 bases aligning to TRBD2. CDR1 and CDR2 (germline): SQVTM, ANQGSEA. Losses at the gene ends were 4 bases for V and 9 bases for J; bases not matched to a gene: 4. The CDR3 is 12 amino acids. The CDR3 protein is CSVVGTSIEQFF. The DNA for the CDR3 is TGCAGCGTTGTCGGGACTAGCATTGAGCAGTTCTTC.

This chain uses TRBV7-9 with TRBJ1-1; TRBD1 is a possible D gene (6 bases). The CDR3 runs to 17 residues. Trimming shortened V by 2 bases and J by 1 base, and 17 bases separated the two germline ends. Germline CDR1 is SEHNR and CDR2 is FQNEAQ (reference sequence). This chain's CDR3 is CASSLPVEGERNTEAFF. Written as DNA, the CDR3 is TGTGCCAGCAGCTTACCCGTGGAGGGGGAACGGAACACTGAAGCTTTCTTT.

The chain carries TRBV15 and TRBJ1-2; D is perhaps TRBD1 (5 bases). CDR1 is LNHNV and CDR2 is YYDKDF in the germline V gene (reference sequence). The germline V and J ends were trimmed by 0 bases and 4 bases, with 15 bases remaining between them. The CDR3 is made up of 16 amino acids. In DNA, the CDR3 is TGTGCCACCAGCAGAGAGGTTCATCGGGGCGTCTATGGCTACACCTTC. It translates to CATSREVHRGVYGYTF.

The rearrangement links TRBV4-2 to TRBJ2-1, with TRBD2 identical over 9 bases. Unmatched junction bases numbered 10, after V lost 1 base and J lost 6 bases. The germline gives CDR1 LGHNA, CDR2 YNFKEQ. This CDR3 has 17 residues. CDR3 bases: TGTGCCAGCAGCCAAGCCATTTTGTCTAGCGGGATCAATGAGCAGTTCTTC. Translated: CASSQAILSSGINEQFF.

The rearrangement joins TRBV5-3 to TRBJ2-1, with D hard to call. TRBV5-3 is placed among ORFs of uncertain function. V was clipped by 0 bases and J by 0 bases, with 10 bases between them. There are 16 residues in the CDR3. DNA for the CDR3: TGTGCCAGAAGCTTGGGGGTCCCCGGCTCCTACAATGAGCAGTTCTTC. Its translation: CARSLGVPGSYNEQFF.

This clone came up once. The genes are TRBV29-1 and TRBJ1-1; 7 bases fit TRBD1. The CDR3 runs to 15 residues. The V gene end was trimmed by 6 bases and the J gene end by 6 bases; junction bases not matched to a gene: 16. CDR1 SQVTM and CDR2 ANQGSEA come from the germline V gene. Written as DNA, the CDR3 is TGCAGCGTCCACATGGGCTACAAGGGGGCTTCTGAAGCTTTCTTT. Translation: CSVHMGYKGASEAFF.